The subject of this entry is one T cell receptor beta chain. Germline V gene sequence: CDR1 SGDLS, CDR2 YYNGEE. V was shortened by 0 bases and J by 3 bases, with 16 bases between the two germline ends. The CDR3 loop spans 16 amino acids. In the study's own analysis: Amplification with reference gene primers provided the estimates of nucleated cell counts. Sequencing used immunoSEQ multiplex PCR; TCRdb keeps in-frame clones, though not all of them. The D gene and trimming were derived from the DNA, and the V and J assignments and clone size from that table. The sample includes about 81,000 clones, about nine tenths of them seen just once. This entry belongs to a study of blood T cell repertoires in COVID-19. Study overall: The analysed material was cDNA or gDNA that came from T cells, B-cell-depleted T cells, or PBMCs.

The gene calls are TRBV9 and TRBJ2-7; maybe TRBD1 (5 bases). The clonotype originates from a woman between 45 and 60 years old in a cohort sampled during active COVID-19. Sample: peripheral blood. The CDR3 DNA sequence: TGTGCCAGCAGCGTAGGACCTATGACAGATTACTACGAGCAGTACTTC. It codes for CASSVGPMTDYYEQYF. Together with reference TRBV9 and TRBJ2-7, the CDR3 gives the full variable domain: DSGVTQTPKHLITATGQRVTLRCSPRSGDLSVYWYQQSLDQGLQFLIQYYNGEERAKGNILERFSAQQFPDLHSELNLSSLELGDSALYFCASSVGPMTDYYEQYFGPGTRLTVT.